The 12 T cell receptor beta chains below come from one sample, sequenced in a study of T cells in Graves' hyperthyroidism and ophthalmopathy. RNA transcripts served as the template for amplifying TCR beta CDR3 regions. During a first-round RT-PCR of the TCR CDR3, the HTBI primer set was used. A single record per CDR3 protein comes from TCRdb applying MiXCR to the multiplex PCR reads. The data contain more than 500,000 distinct CDR3 sequences, about 16% of them singletons. Sample: blood. Receptors originate from a woman under 40 with Graves' ophthalmopathy.

The chain has TRBV5-5 and TRBJ2-5, with a weak D call TRBD1 (6 bases). V gave up 5 bases and J gave up 4 bases, with 15 bases separating them. Germline V gene sequence: CDR1 SGHKS, CDR2 YYEKEE (reference sequence). This CDR3 region has 14 residues. The DNA for the CDR3 is TGTGCCAGCAGGACAGGACAGACTTCAGAGACCCAGTACTTC. It specifies CASRTGQTSETQYF. The whole variable domain, filled in from reference TRBV5-5 and TRBJ2-5, reads DAGVTQSPTHLIKTRGQQVTLRCSPISGHKSVSWYQQVLGQGPQFIFQYYEKEERGRGNFPDRFSARQFPNYSSELNVNALLLGDSALYLCASRTGQTSETQYFGPGTRLLVL.

This clonotype was found once. CDR3 sequence reads: CASSLLGDGSNTIYF. The CDR3 DNA is TGTGCCAGCAGTTTACTGGGCGACGGATCTAACACCATATATTTT. The V and J genes are TRBV28 and TRBJ1-3; no clear D. The CDR3 has 15 residues. V was pared by 2 bases and J by 7 bases, with 15 bases between. Per the germline V gene, CDR1 is MDHEN and CDR2 is SYDVKM.

This clonotype showed up just a few times. The gene calls are TRBV3-1 and TRBJ2-1; no reliable D call. The CDR3 has 13 amino acids. Per germline, CDR1 LGHDT and CDR2 YNNKEL (reference sequence). The germline V and J ends were trimmed by 0 bases and 8 bases, with 8 bases remaining between them. CDR3 region: CASSQELLDEQFF. The CDR3 DNA sequence: TGTGCCAGCAGCCAAGAACTGCTCGATGAGCAGTTCTTC.

This clonotype was detected many times. The rearrangement joins TRBV18 to TRBJ2-7; D is perhaps TRBD2 (5 bases). V was pared by 0 bases and J by 0 bases, with 12 bases between. The germline CDR1 and CDR2 sequences are KGHSH and LQKENI. This CDR3 spans 16 amino acids. CDR3 bases: TGTGCCAGCTCACCACCGTTAGCGCTAAGCTCCTACGAGCAGTACTTC. Amino acid sequence: CASSPPLALSSYEQYF.

This chain uses TRBV30 with TRBJ2-5; maybe TRBD1 (6 bases). The CDR3 contains 14 residues. The germline CDR1 and CDR2 sequences are GTSNPN and SVGIG (reference sequence). V lost 4 bases, J lost 1 base, and 13 bases lay in between. CDR3 amino acids: CAWTVGAVQETQYF. The CDR3 bases are TGTGCCTGGACCGTGGGGGCAGTCCAAGAGACCCAGTACTTC. The full variable domain, with the rest looked up from reference TRBV30 and TRBJ2-5, is SQTIHQWPATLVQPVGSPLSLECTVEGTSNPNLYWYRQAAGRGLQLLFYSVGIGQISSEVPQNLSASRPQDRQFILSSKKLLLSDSGFYLCAWTVGAVQETQYFGPGTRLLVL.

This clonotype occurred a few times. The chain combines TRBV18 with TRBJ1-5; D perhaps matches TRBD1 (5 bases). Looked up from germline, CDR1 is KGHSH and CDR2 is LQKENI. The CDR3 length is 16 residues. Deletions cut 4 bases from V and 3 bases from J, with 16 bases between. The CDR3 sequence: CASSLGLQAHNQPQHF. The CDR3 DNA is TGTGCCAGCTCACTAGGGTTACAGGCCCACAATCAGCCCCAGCATTTT.

The rearrangement links TRBV7-9 to TRBJ2-5; D ambiguous. The CDR3 extends over 14 amino acids. Between the trimmed V and J ends, which lost 1 base and 3 bases, there was a span of 9 bases. Per the germline V gene, CDR1 is SEHNR and CDR2 is FQNEAQ (reference sequence). CDR3 in amino acids: CASSLVSREETQYF. The CDR3 DNA sequence: TGTGCCAGCAGCTTAGTTTCTAGGGAAGAGACCCAGTACTTC.

This clonotype has at least ten counts. V and J are TRBV2 and TRBJ1-1, with D tentatively TRBD1 (5 bases). Per the germline V gene, CDR1 is SNHLY and CDR2 is FYNNEI. The V gene lost 1 base and the J gene lost 6 bases, with 21 bases spanning the gap. CDR3 length: 17 residues. CDR3 protein: CASSEVGFGGTIPEAFF. CDR3 nucleotide sequence: TGTGCCAGCAGTGAAGTTGGTTTTGGGGGGACCATCCCTGAAGCTTTCTTT.

The rearrangement uses TRBV15 and TRBJ2-4; D may be TRBD1 (5 bases). Germline CDR1 and CDR2: LNHNV and YYDKDF (reference sequence). Trimming shortened V by 0 bases and J by 0 bases, and 12 bases separated the two germline ends. This CDR3 has 17 amino acids. The CDR3 here is CATSRDFDSLAKNIQYF. DNA of the CDR3: TGTGCCACCAGCAGAGATTTCGACAGCCTAGCCAAAAACATTCAGTACTTC.

In its sample, this clonotype was seen a few times. V and J are TRBV27 and TRBJ1-5, with D tentatively TRBD1 (6 bases). Trimming removed 2 bases from V and 7 bases from J, with 12 bases in between. The CDR3 runs 14 residues. Germline CDR1 is MNHEY and CDR2 is SMNVEV (reference sequence). The CDR3 reads CASSLGGARQPQHF. In DNA, the CDR3 is TGTGCCAGCAGTTTAGGGGGCGCCAGGCAGCCCCAGCATTTT.

Here the CDR3 DNA reads TGTGCCACCAGCTACGACAGGGGGAGTCGAGAGACCCAGTACTTC. It encodes CATSYDRGSRETQYF. The chain links TRBV15 to TRBJ2-5, with 9 positions matching TRBD1. The CDR3 runs 15 residues. CDR1 is LNHNV, CDR2 YYDKDF, per germline (reference sequence). Trimming took 5 bases from V and 4 from J; bases not matched to a gene: 8.

This clonotype was observed many times. The chain couples TRBV2 to TRBJ2-2, with a tentative D call TRBD2 (5 bases). The CDR3 extends over 14 amino acids. Germline V gene sequence: CDR1 SNHLY, CDR2 FYNNEI. V lost 7 bases and J 3 bases, leaving 12 bases between the germline ends. CDR3 region: CASIATRDTGELFF. The CDR3 DNA follows: TGTGCCAGCATAGCGACACGGGACACCGGGGAGCTGTTTTTT. Filled out from reference TRBV2 and TRBJ2-2, the complete variable domain reads EPEVTQTPSHQVTQMGQEVILRCVPISNHLYFYWYRQILGQKVEFLVSFYNNEISEKSEIFDDQFSVERPDGSNFTLKIRSTKLEDSAMYFCASIATRDTGELFFGEGSRLTVL.